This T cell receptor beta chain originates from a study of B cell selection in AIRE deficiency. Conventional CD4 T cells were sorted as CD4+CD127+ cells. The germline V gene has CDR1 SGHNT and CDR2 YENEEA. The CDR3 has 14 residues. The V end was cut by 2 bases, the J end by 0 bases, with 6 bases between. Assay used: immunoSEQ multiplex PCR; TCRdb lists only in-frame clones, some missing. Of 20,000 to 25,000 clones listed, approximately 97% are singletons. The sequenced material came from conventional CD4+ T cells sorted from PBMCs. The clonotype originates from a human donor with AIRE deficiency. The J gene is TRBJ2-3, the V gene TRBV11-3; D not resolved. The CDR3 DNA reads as TGTGCCAGCAGCTTACTCAGGAGCACAGATACGCAGTATTTT. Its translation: CASSLLRSTDTQYF.